The 2 T cell receptor beta chains listed next were all sequenced from one sample in a study of shared clonotypes between healthy human individuals. Here immunoSEQ multiplex PCR was the method, and the copy in TCRdb shows in-frame clones only, minus some. The table has 450,000 to 500,000 clones, approximately 80% seen once; the top ten hold 12%. Sequenced sample: PBMCs. The receptors shown here come from a woman aged 40 to 49 in good health. Some clones in this sample may be carry-over from other donors' samples.

The chain recombines TRBV18 with TRBJ2-2, with a tentative D call TRBD1 (5 bases). The length of the CDR3 is 13 residues. CDR1 and CDR2 (germline): KGHSH, LQKENI. V lost 1 base and J lost 7, with 7 bases in between. The CDR3 DNA sequence: TGTGCCAGCTCACCACGGGGCAACGGGGAGCTGTTTTTT. The encoded protein is CASSPRGNGELFF.

Comments on this clone: Other nucleotide sequences in the sample specify the same CDR3. The chain recombines TRBV5-1 with TRBJ2-5, with D unresolved. The germline V gene encodes CDR1 SGHRS and CDR2 YFSETQ. The CDR3 loop spans 13 amino acids. Trimming took off 1 base at V and 1 base at J, with 5 bases between the two ends. CDR3 loop: CASSLRGQETQYF. CDR3 bases: TGCGCCAGCAGCTTGCGCGGCCAAGAGACCCAGTACTTC.